This T cell receptor (beta chain) was captured by sequencing in a study of T cell responses to AZD1222 COVID-19 vaccine. Overall study findings and caveats: Baseline serology detected seropositivity in only six AZD1222 recipients.

Details on this clone: No antigen is known for it.

Germline CDR1 reads MNHEY; CDR2 reads SMNVEV (reference sequence). The CDR3 totals 13 residues. Trimming left V 2 bases short and J 4 bases short, with 8 bases between. Sequencing was performed with immunoSEQ multiplex PCR; in TCRdb, only in-frame clones are kept and a portion is missing. The sample consists of around 90,000 clones, about 90% of them appearing once. The TCR originated in an adult in good health. The sample in question was peripheral blood, obtained on day 0 of MenACWY control vaccination. This rearrangement joins TRBV27 to TRBJ1-2; tentatively, D is TRBD1 (6 bases). The CDR3 sequence: CASSLQGSYGYTF. CDR3 DNA: TGTGCCAGCAGTTTACAGGGGAGCTATGGCTACACCTTC.